This record covers a single T cell receptor beta chain. Its antigen is as yet unknown. This specimen comes from a study of PD-1 blockade in classical Hodgkin lymphoma. Study observations and caveats: Complete responders had baseline diversity similar to newly diagnosed patients.

Every patient relapsed after autologous stem cell transplantation, and brentuximab vedotin exposure varied. The repertoire was sequenced with immunoSEQ multiplex PCR; TCRdb's copy has only in-frame clones and lacks some. Here the sample spans fewer than 45,000 clones, more than 85% being singletons. The length of the CDR3 is 17 residues. The V gene end was trimmed by 5 bases and the J gene end by 8 bases; junction bases not matched to a gene: 13. The germline gives CDR1 SNHLY, CDR2 FYNNEI. The rearrangement links TRBV2 to TRBJ2-1, with 12 bases that match TRBD2. The source material was peripheral blood mononuclear cells (PBMCs), sampled before the second cycle of nivolumab. The sequence was collected from a human donor with classical Hodgkin lymphoma. The CDR3 here is CASSPARSSGRGYEQFF. The CDR3, as DNA: TGTGCCAGCAGTCCAGCCCGCTCTAGCGGGAGGGGGTATGAGCAGTTCTTC.